This TCR beta chain was recorded in a study of Ad26.COV2.S vaccination and SARS-CoV-2 variants. This sample's treatment: roughly 20 received Ad26.COV2.S at low or high dose, single or two shots; about 5 received placebo; per-sample allocation not given. Material that was analyzed had been drawn on day 63 after the first vaccine or placebo injection. The vaccine antigen was prefusion-stabilized Wuhan SARS-CoV-2 spike. The repertoire was sequenced with immunoSEQ multiplex PCR; TCRdb's copy has only in-frame clones and lacks some. Of about 330,000 clones listed, roughly nine tenths are singletons. Looked up from germline, CDR1 is SGHDT and CDR2 is YYEEEE. V lost 1 base to trimming and J lost 3 bases, with 14 bases between them. The CDR3 loop spans 16 amino acids. Overall study findings and caveats: The TCR-based breadth and depth measures might underestimate overall T cell responses.

With respect to this clone: What it binds is unknown.

This receptor was identified in a person aged 18-60 years who received the Ad26.COV2.S COVID-19 vaccine or a placebo. Sequencing was performed on peripheral blood, taken in a trial of Ad26.COV2.S vaccine versus placebo. The chain is built from TRBV5-6 and TRBJ2-1; D tentatively fits TRBD1 or TRBD2 (6 bases each). This CDR3 is CASSLSYRGVYNEQFF. Written as DNA, the CDR3 is TGTGCCAGCAGCTTGTCCTATAGGGGGGTCTACAATGAGCAGTTCTTC.